A single sample gave rise to the 27 T cell receptor beta chains below, sequenced in a study of shared clonotypes between healthy human individuals. Assay: immunoSEQ multiplex PCR; the TCRdb copy retains only in-frame clones and omits some. The sample lists about 590,000 clones; about 95% were seen once. The naive CD8 fraction comprised CD45RO-negative cells positively selected for CCR7 and excluded terminally differentiated effector memory CD45RA+ cells. The sample comprised naive CD8+ T cells sorted from blood. The source is a woman aged 25 to 39 in good health.

The sample holds one count of this clone. The chain carries TRBV2 and TRBJ1-2; D not resolved. The CDR3 contains 10 residues. From germline, CDR1 is SNHLY and CDR2 FYNNEI. The germline V and J ends were trimmed by 11 bases and 5 bases, with 9 bases remaining between them. In DNA form, the CDR3 reads TGTGCCGGCGGTGGTTATGGCTACACCTTC. Protein sequence: CAGGGYGYTF.

This clone was seen once. The chain couples TRBV19 to TRBJ1-1; 7 nucleotides align to TRBD1. This CDR3 has 13 amino acids. The V segment lost 5 bases and the J segment 10 bases; nucleotides outside the gene matches: 10. Looked up from germline, CDR1 is LNHDA and CDR2 is SQIVND (reference sequence). The CDR3 DNA reads TGTGCCAGTAGTGGAGGGACAGTTCTTGGAGCTTTCTTT. Translated: CASSGGTVLGAFF.

V is TRBV19 and J is TRBJ2-7, with a weak D call TRBD2 (6 bases). V lost 5 bases and J 4 bases, leaving 15 bases between the germline ends. CDR1 and CDR2 (germline): LNHDA, SQIVND (reference sequence). The CDR3 runs 14 residues. The CDR3 sequence is CASSVRGTLYEQYF. The CDR3, as DNA: TGTGCCAGTAGTGTTCGGGGGACTTTGTACGAGCAGTACTTC. Together with reference TRBV19 and TRBJ2-7, the CDR3 gives the full variable domain: DGGITQSPKYLFRKEGQNVTLSCEQNLNHDAMYWYRQDPGQGLRLIYYSQIVNDFQKGDIAEGYSVSREKKESFPLTVTSAQKNPTAFYLCASSVRGTLYEQYFGPGTRLTVT.

The chain joins TRBV10-3 to TRBJ2-6; 13 positions match TRBD2. V lost 10 bases and J lost 0; bases outside the gene matches: 6. This CDR3 comprises 17 residues. Germline V gene sequence: CDR1 ENHRY, CDR2 SYGVKD. CDR3 nucleotides: TGTGCCACCCGGACTAGCGGGGGTAGCTCTGGGGCCAACGTCCTGACTTTC. It codes for CATRTSGGSSGANVLTF.

This chain connects TRBV27 to TRBJ1-5; D gene unclear. Germline assignment: CDR1 MNHEY and CDR2 SMNVEV (reference sequence). The CDR3 is 14 amino acids. The V end was cut by 5 bases, the J end by 7 bases, with 15 bases between. For the CDR3, the DNA is TGTGCCAGCAGTATTACCTCGGTGGGACAGCCCCAGCATTTT. Translation gives CASSITSVGQPQHF.

The chain uses TRBV4-1 and TRBJ1-3; D is unclear. This CDR3 spans 15 amino acids. V was pared by 7 bases and J by 0 bases, with 13 bases between. The germline CDR1 and CDR2 sequences are MGHRA and YSYEKL. CDR3 sequence (DNA): TGCGCCAGCACCCTATCATTTTCCTCTGGAAACACCATATATTTT. Its translation is CASTLSFSSGNTIYF.

This clone was counted between two and nine times. The chain has TRBV9 and TRBJ2-1; TRBD2 matches at 7 bases. The ends lost 5 bases at V and 5 bases at J; junction bases unmatched: 4. This CDR3 has 13 residues. Germline CDR1 and CDR2: SGDLS and YYNGEE. CDR3 in DNA: TGTGCCAGCAGAAAAGCGGGGAACAATGAGCAGTTCTTC. Translating it yields CASRKAGNNEQFF.

The chain is built from TRBV28 and TRBJ1-5; D gene ambiguous. Trimming pared 5 bases from V and 5 bases from J, leaving 4 bases between. The V gene's germline CDR1 is MDHEN and CDR2 SYDVKM. This CDR3 contains 11 residues. In DNA form, the CDR3 reads TGTGCCAGCAGTGATTATCAGCCCCAGCATTTT. Its protein product is CASSDYQPQHF.

V usage is TRBV7-6 and J usage is TRBJ2-5, with D perhaps TRBD2 (5 bases). Near its end, the DNA agrees better with TRBJ2-7, so the J call may be wrong. The CDR3 is 14 residues long. Germline V CDR1 and CDR2: SGHVS, FNYEAQ. In DNA, the CDR3 is TGTGCCAGCAGCCACTCGGGGAGCTCCTACGAGCAGTACTTC. It is translated as CASSHSGSSYEQYF.

The V call is TRBV7-9, the J call TRBJ2-5; TRBD2 aligns across 7 bases. CDR1 and CDR2 from the germline V gene are SEHNR and FQNEAQ (reference sequence). The CDR3 has 13 residues. Trimming at V came to 0 bases and at J to 7 bases, leaving 2 bases not matched to a gene. Written as DNA, the CDR3 is TGTGCCAGCAGCTTAGCGGGGGAGGGGACCCAGTACTTC. This encodes CASSLAGEGTQYF.

V and J are TRBV9 and TRBJ2-2; the D gene is possibly TRBD2 (6 bases). This CDR3 contains 16 residues. In germline, CDR1 is SGDLS, CDR2 YYNGEE. Trimming removed 4 bases at V and 4 bases at J, with 17 bases between. This CDR3 reads CASSPFGGESTGELFF. Here the CDR3 DNA reads TGTGCCAGCAGCCCCTTCGGGGGAGAGAGCACCGGGGAGCTGTTTTTT.

The chain joins TRBV7-9 to TRBJ2-3; D remains unclear. V was shortened by 5 bases and J by 5 bases, with 20 bases between the two germline ends. CDR1 is SEHNR and CDR2 is FQNEAQ in the germline V gene (reference sequence). CDR3 length: 16 amino acids. The CDR3 region is CASSPRSRTSRDTQYF. The CDR3 DNA reads as TGTGCCAGCAGCCCCCGTAGTAGAACCTCCAGAGATACGCAGTATTTT.

The chain has TRBV2 and TRBJ2-1, with TRBD2 matching over 16 bases. CDR1 is SNHLY and CDR2 is FYNNEI in the germline V gene. V was clipped by 4 bases and J by 8 bases; unmatched bases: 2. This CDR3 has 15 residues. CDR3 protein: CASSAGLAGGDEQFF. The CDR3 DNA reads as TGTGCCAGCAGTGCGGGACTAGCGGGAGGGGATGAGCAGTTCTTC.

This clone was observed once. This sequence joins TRBV5-1 and TRBJ1-1; D gene ambiguous. Germline CDR1 is SGHRS and CDR2 is YFSETQ. This CDR3 spans 15 amino acids. The ends were cut back, 0 bases at V and 4 bases at J, with 13 bases in the middle. Here the CDR3 reads CASSLDPGLLTEAFF. In DNA, the CDR3 is TGCGCCAGCAGCTTGGATCCGGGATTACTCACTGAAGCTTTCTTT.

This rearrangement joins TRBV4-2 to TRBJ1-1; no clear D gene. This CDR3 comprises 14 residues. Germline values: CDR1 LGHNA, CDR2 YNFKEQ. Trimming cost V 1 base and J 5 bases, with 11 bases left between them. The CDR3 region has the DNA TGTGCCAGCAGCCAAGTTGAGGGTTTGACTGAAGCTTTCTTT. It is translated as CASSQVEGLTEAFF.

The chain links TRBV14 to TRBJ2-7; 12 nucleotides match TRBD2. Losses at the gene ends were 1 base for V and 6 bases for J; bases not matched to a gene: 16. Germline lookup yields CDR1 SGHDN and CDR2 FVKESK. The CDR3 has 19 amino acids. The CDR3 coding sequence is TGTGCCAGCAGCCAAGTATTCGGTCTAGCGGGAGGGCCTTCCAGCGAGCAGTACTTC. This translates into CASSQVFGLAGGPSSEQYF.

V gene TRBV27 combines with J gene TRBJ1-2, with D unclear. The CDR3 has 13 amino acids. Germline V lookup: CDR1 MNHEY, CDR2 SMNVEV (reference sequence). Trimming stripped 5 bases from V and 7 bases from J, with 14 bases between. As DNA, the CDR3 is TGTGCCAGCAGTCCCGCTGGAGGGATTGGCTACACCTTC. Translating gives CASSPAGGIGYTF.

The chain combines TRBV28 with TRBJ1-2, with D hard to call. Germline CDR1 MDHEN, CDR2 SYDVKM. Trimming removed 5 bases at V and 7 bases at J, with 14 bases between. There are 13 residues in the CDR3. The CDR3 here is CASSLAEYGGYTF. The CDR3 DNA is TGTGCCAGCAGTCTGGCGGAATATGGTGGCTACACCTTC.

The genes are TRBV28 and TRBJ2-3, with unresolved D. This CDR3 spans 12 amino acids. V gave up 6 bases and J gave up 0 bases, with 4 bases separating them. Germline CDR1 and CDR2: MDHEN and SYDVKM. CDR3 sequence (DNA): TGTGCCAGCAGCCATAGCACAGATACGCAGTATTTT. Translating it yields CASSHSTDTQYF.

The chain recombines TRBV13 with TRBJ2-2; D not certain. Germline loops: CDR1 PRHDT, CDR2 FYEKMQ (reference sequence). This CDR3 region has 14 residues. Between the trimmed V and J ends, which lost 6 bases and 5 bases, there was a span of 13 bases. The CDR3 spells CASSHGTRTGELFF. The CDR3 nucleotides read TGTGCCAGCAGTCATGGTACAAGGACCGGGGAGCTGTTTTTT.

The V gene is TRBV19, the J gene TRBJ1-1, with D possibly TRBD1 on 5 matching bases. V was pared by 7 bases and J by 1 base, with 16 bases between. CDR1 LNHDA and CDR2 SQIVND come from the germline V gene (reference sequence). This CDR3 is 15 amino acids long. For the CDR3, the DNA is TGTGCCAGTATGCCCTTGGACATACCGAACACTGAAGCTTTCTTT. Translated, it gives CASMPLDIPNTEAFF.

The V and J genes are TRBV16 and TRBJ2-7, with D perhaps matching TRBD1 (5 bases). The CDR3 has 14 residues. Germline CDR1 is KGHSY and CDR2 is FQNENV. Between the trimmed V and J ends, which lost 0 bases and 2 bases, there was a span of 8 bases. The CDR3 reads CASSQSSDTYEQYF. CDR3 sequence (DNA): TGTGCCAGCAGCCAATCATCGGACACCTACGAGCAGTACTTC.

This clone was seen only a few times. The J gene is TRBJ1-2, the V gene TRBV4-1; D may be TRBD1 (6 bases). The germline V gene encodes CDR1 MGHRA and CDR2 YSYEKL. There are 14 residues in the CDR3. The germline V and J ends were trimmed by 2 bases and 4 bases, with 11 bases remaining between them. In nucleotides, the CDR3 is TGCGCCAGCAGCCAATACCGGGACATCTATGGCTACACCTTC. This translates into CASSQYRDIYGYTF.

This chain links TRBV11-2 with TRBJ2-7; a weak D match, TRBD2 (5 bases). The CDR3 runs 12 residues. Germline V gene sequence: CDR1 SGHAT, CDR2 FQNNGV. The V and J ends lost 5 bases and 9 bases respectively, with 14 bases between them. The CDR3 region has the DNA TGTGCCAGCAGCCCCTCGGGGATCGGGCAGTACTTC. Amino acids: CASSPSGIGQYF.

The CDR3 spells CASSFRQSSDTQYF. The CDR3 coding sequence is TGTGCCAGCAGTTTCCGACAGAGCTCAGATACGCAGTATTTT. The V gene is TRBV28, the J gene TRBJ2-3; tentative D call: TRBD1 (5 bases). From germline, CDR1 is MDHEN and CDR2 SYDVKM. V was trimmed by 3 bases and J by 4 bases, leaving 11 bases between them. This CDR3 region has 14 residues.

This chain joins TRBV10-3 and TRBJ2-1; D may be TRBD1 or TRBD2 (7 bases each). CDR1 and CDR2 (germline): ENHRY, SYGVKD. Trimming stripped 6 bases from V and 8 bases from J, with 20 bases between. The length of the CDR3 is 15 residues. The CDR3 nucleotides read TGTGCCATCAGGGCCAATTCAGGGGGGAGGGATGAGCAGTTCTTC. Amino acids: CAIRANSGGRDEQFF.

This clone came up a few times. The CDR3 loop is CASSLPSSFSEQFF. In DNA, the CDR3 is TGTGCCAGCAGCTTGCCCAGTTCCTTCAGTGAGCAGTTCTTC. V usage is TRBV5-4 and J usage is TRBJ2-1; no reliable D call. The CDR3 covers 14 residues. The germline V gene has CDR1 SGHNT and CDR2 YYREEE (reference sequence). V dropped 1 base and J dropped 9 bases, with 14 bases sitting between them. The entire variable domain, with the rest obtained from reference TRBV5-4 and TRBJ2-1, is as follows: ETGVTQSPTHLIKTRGQQVTLRCSSQSGHNTVSWYQQALGQGPQFIFQYYREEENGRGNFPPRFSGLQFPNYSSELNVNALELDDSALYLCASSLPSSFSEQFFGPGTRLTVL.